These 8 T cell receptor beta chains originate from one sample sequenced in a study of blood T cell repertoires in COVID-19. Using immunoSEQ multiplex PCR, the repertoire was profiled, and TCRdb retains in-frame clones only, with some absent. The data contain about 110,000 clones, about 83% of them seen just once; the ten biggest clones take up more than 3.5%. The sequencing sample was made of peripheral blood. The source of these receptors is a woman aged 70 to 79 with acute or convalescent COVID-19.

The CDR3 region is CASSYHQVMNTEAFF. CDR3 DNA: TGTGCCAGCAGTTACCACCAGGTGATGAACACTGAAGCTTTCTTT. The V gene is TRBV6-5, the J gene TRBJ1-1; D is unresolved. The V end lost 2 bases, the J end lost 0 bases, and 10 bases lay between the germline ends. The CDR3 covers 15 residues. Germline lookup yields CDR1 MNHEY and CDR2 SVGAGI.

V gene TRBV30 combines with J gene TRBJ1-5; D unresolved. CDR3 length: 13 residues. Germline V gives CDR1 GTSNPN, CDR2 SVGIG (reference sequence). With 5 bases removed from V and 5 bases from J, the gap between germline ends came to 13 bases. The CDR3 region is CAWAREAYQPQHF. The CDR3 DNA follows: TGTGCCTGGGCTCGAGAAGCTTATCAGCCCCAGCATTTT. The full variable domain, its missing parts supplied by reference TRBV30 and TRBJ1-5, is SQTIHQWPATLVQPVGSPLSLECTVEGTSNPNLYWYRQAAGRGLQLLFYSVGIGQISSEVPQNLSASRPQDRQFILSSKKLLLSDSGFYLCAWAREAYQPQHFGDGTRLSIL.

A single count supports this clone. V is TRBV18 and J is TRBJ1-2; tentatively, D is TRBD1 (5 bases). Germline V gene lookup returns CDR1 KGHSH and CDR2 LQKENI. V lost 5 bases, J lost 6 bases, and 10 bases lay in between. CDR3 length: 12 residues. The CDR3 loop reads CASSGRVDGYTF. CDR3 in DNA: TGTGCCAGCTCAGGCAGGGTAGATGGCTACACCTTC.

This chain connects TRBV9 to TRBJ1-2; D is perhaps TRBD1 (5 bases). The CDR3 totals 15 residues. The V gene lost 2 bases and the J gene lost 4 bases, with 15 bases spanning the gap. CDR1 SGDLS and CDR2 YYNGEE come from the germline V gene. The CDR3 DNA reads as TGTGCCAGCAGCGTGGGGCAATTGACTTCCTATGGCTACACCTTC. Translated, it gives CASSVGQLTSYGYTF.

The chain joins TRBV3-1 (or the pseudogene TRBV3-2) to TRBJ2-5; 13 bases are a match to TRBD2. From germline, CDR1 is LGHDT and CDR2 YNNKEL (reference sequence). This CDR3 comprises 17 residues. V dropped 4 bases and J dropped 6; count of bases not matched to a gene: 11. This CDR3 is CASSPQRTSGSRKTQYF. The CDR3 nucleotides are TGTGCCAGCAGCCCCCAAAGGACTAGCGGGAGTCGAAAGACCCAGTACTTC.

The J gene is TRBJ1-4, the V gene TRBV4-3, with D unclear. Germline assignment: CDR1 LGHNA and CDR2 YSLEER. This CDR3 has 16 amino acids. With 3 bases removed from V and 2 bases from J, the gap between germline ends came to 13 bases. CDR3 sequence: CASSHVGVVTNEKLFF. The CDR3 DNA reads TGCGCCAGCAGCCATGTCGGGGTGGTGACTAATGAAAAACTGTTTTTT.

The chain couples TRBV6-5 to TRBJ2-5; 8 nucleotides line up with TRBD2. V dropped 6 bases and J dropped 2; count of bases not matched to a gene: 5. CDR1 and CDR2 (germline): MNHEY, SVGAGI. There are 14 residues in the CDR3. The CDR3 nucleotides are TGTGCCAGCAGGCCCTCGGGGGGGCAAGAGACCCAGTACTTC. This encodes CASRPSGGQETQYF.

On this clone: This sample includes further DNA sequences coding for the same CDR3. DNA for the CDR3: TGTGCCAGCTCTCCCGGACAGACAAACACTGAAGCTTTCTTT. Residues: CASSPGQTNTEAFF. The gene calls are TRBV18 and TRBJ1-1, with D possibly matching TRBD1 (6 bases). Deletions cut 6 bases from V and 2 bases from J, with 13 bases between. The CDR3 contains 14 residues. Germline assignment: CDR1 KGHSH and CDR2 LQKENI.